The subject of this entry is one T cell receptor beta chain. Its cognate antigen is unknown. The PCR contained 60 Vbeta and 13 Jbeta primers. Assay used: immunoSEQ multiplex PCR; TCRdb lists only in-frame clones, some missing. The data show approximately 110,000 clones, and the top ten clones hold roughly 2%. After removal of 7 bases from V and 0 bases from J, the junction contained 15 bases not matched to a gene. The CDR3 sequence is 18 residues long. Germline CDR1 and CDR2: SNHLY and FYNNEI. The sample comes from a study of cytomegalovirus exposure and HLA in healthy donors. General study results and limits: As was reported, the classifier diagnosed cytomegalovirus status with high specificity and sensitivity.

The rearrangement links TRBV2 to TRBJ1-5, with TRBD1 identical over 7 bases. This clonotype was sampled from a man aged 40-49 years in good health and CMV-seronegative. The sample taken for sequencing was PBMCs. CDR3 sequence: CASNTIRDSPYSNQPQHF. The CDR3 nucleotides are TGTGCCAGCAACACAATCCGGGACAGCCCATATAGCAATCAGCCCCAGCATTTT.